This T cell receptor (beta chain) was obtained from a study of early stage breast cancer tumors (dated by TCRdb to 2016 to 2017). For context, the study as a whole: Of the roughly 15 invasive breast tumors, about a dozen were found to be estrogen receptor-positive, progesterone receptor-positive and HER2-negative. Most of the 12 ER+/PR+/HER2- tumors were invasive ductal carcinomas, while the other four were invasive lobular carcinomas. A read coverage of roughly 10-fold per sample was achieved on average. The samples as a whole yielded a few million detected templates, corresponding to approximately 990,000 unique clonotypes. Overall study results and their limits: Enriched TCRB sequences shared across patients were found to be mostly commonly generated sequences that were unlikely to play an important role in the tumor microenvironment. Repertoires from blood resembled normal breast more closely than tumor, and using blood as a reference for each tissue separated tumor from normal in most of the 16 patients. Compared with adjacent normal breast tissue, tumors had higher clonality and 2 to 3-fold greater T cell density. Analysis by tumor subtype was prevented by the small cohort size. Chain pairing and functional markers such as CD4, CD8 and FOXP3 were missed by bulk genomic DNA sequencing of unsorted cells.

Two independent genomic DNA replicates were amplified for each sample, with 0.5 ug used for blood and around 1.5 ug for tumor or normal breast. Following the manufacturer's instructions, the ImmunoSeq Intro kit was used to carry out TCRB sequencing on genomic DNA. For absolute quantification, the roughly 31-cycle multiplex PCR included proprietary primers along with spike-in control sequences. Single-end 150-bp reads were used to sequence an 87-bp fragment covering the CDR3 and the flanking V and J genes. Each lane of an Illumina MiSeq running version 3.0 chemistry carried seven multiplexed samples, with two replicates apiece. The study's processing was this. Raw data were processed by the vendor's proprietary pipeline, with both replicates merged into one result per sample. A clonotype was defined as productive rearrangements that share the same V-gene family, CDR3 amino acid sequence and J-gene segment. Clonality was calculated as 1 minus the normalized Shannon entropy (Pielou evenness) of TCRB abundances. T cell density was estimated by dividing total templates by the number of input cells inferred from the DNA input amount. Recon with default parameters was used to estimate total repertoire diversity and clonality. A clonotype counted as tumor-enriched if its abundance in tumor exceeded 0.1% and was at least 32-fold higher than its abundance in normal breast. TCRdb mirrors the immuneACCESS table, restricted to in-frame sequences. Some clones are absent from its copies; in checked studies, under half trace to an unresolved V gene, and the reason for the others is unknown. From that table come the V and J calls and clone size; the DNA was used to work out D and trimming. The sample table contains 25,000 to 30,000 clones; only one count was recorded for around three fifths of them. The ten largest clones capture roughly 8% of the sample.

Dicing about 17-50 mg of tumor tissue typically produced more than 2.5 ug of DNA. The study profiled bulk TCR beta-chain repertoires in matched peripheral blood, tumor and adjacent normal breast tissue taken from fewer than 20 patients with early-stage breast cancer. After resection, tumor tissue identified by eye was cut out and put into prechilled RNAlater. Tumor tissue (roughly 17-50 mg) was diced and homogenized in RLTplus buffer with beta-mercaptoethanol and antifoaming agent using a TissueLyser II. The Qiagen AllPrep DNA/RNA Mini kit was used to extract genomic DNA. On this clone itself: Which antigen it targets is not known. No much larger clone is present one base from it, and per-base qualities are unavailable.

The germline V gene specifies MNHEY as CDR1 and SVGAGI as CDR2. From the cysteine through the phenylalanine, the CDR3 covers 15 amino acids. CDR3 DNA is the only sequence kept; it has 45 bases, read in frame from the first base. V is clipped by 4 bases and J by 7 bases, and the sequence between their germline boundaries is 20 bases long. Source material: breast tumor tissue. The chain couples TRBV6-5 to TRBJ2-7; perhaps TRBD2 is the D gene, with 5 bases matching. The TCR was taken from a person aged 45 to 60 with breast cancer. The sequence in DNA is TGTGCCAGCAGTTCCCTCGGTGAGGGCCTCGGGGAGCAGTACTTC. It specifies CASSSLGEGLGEQYF.